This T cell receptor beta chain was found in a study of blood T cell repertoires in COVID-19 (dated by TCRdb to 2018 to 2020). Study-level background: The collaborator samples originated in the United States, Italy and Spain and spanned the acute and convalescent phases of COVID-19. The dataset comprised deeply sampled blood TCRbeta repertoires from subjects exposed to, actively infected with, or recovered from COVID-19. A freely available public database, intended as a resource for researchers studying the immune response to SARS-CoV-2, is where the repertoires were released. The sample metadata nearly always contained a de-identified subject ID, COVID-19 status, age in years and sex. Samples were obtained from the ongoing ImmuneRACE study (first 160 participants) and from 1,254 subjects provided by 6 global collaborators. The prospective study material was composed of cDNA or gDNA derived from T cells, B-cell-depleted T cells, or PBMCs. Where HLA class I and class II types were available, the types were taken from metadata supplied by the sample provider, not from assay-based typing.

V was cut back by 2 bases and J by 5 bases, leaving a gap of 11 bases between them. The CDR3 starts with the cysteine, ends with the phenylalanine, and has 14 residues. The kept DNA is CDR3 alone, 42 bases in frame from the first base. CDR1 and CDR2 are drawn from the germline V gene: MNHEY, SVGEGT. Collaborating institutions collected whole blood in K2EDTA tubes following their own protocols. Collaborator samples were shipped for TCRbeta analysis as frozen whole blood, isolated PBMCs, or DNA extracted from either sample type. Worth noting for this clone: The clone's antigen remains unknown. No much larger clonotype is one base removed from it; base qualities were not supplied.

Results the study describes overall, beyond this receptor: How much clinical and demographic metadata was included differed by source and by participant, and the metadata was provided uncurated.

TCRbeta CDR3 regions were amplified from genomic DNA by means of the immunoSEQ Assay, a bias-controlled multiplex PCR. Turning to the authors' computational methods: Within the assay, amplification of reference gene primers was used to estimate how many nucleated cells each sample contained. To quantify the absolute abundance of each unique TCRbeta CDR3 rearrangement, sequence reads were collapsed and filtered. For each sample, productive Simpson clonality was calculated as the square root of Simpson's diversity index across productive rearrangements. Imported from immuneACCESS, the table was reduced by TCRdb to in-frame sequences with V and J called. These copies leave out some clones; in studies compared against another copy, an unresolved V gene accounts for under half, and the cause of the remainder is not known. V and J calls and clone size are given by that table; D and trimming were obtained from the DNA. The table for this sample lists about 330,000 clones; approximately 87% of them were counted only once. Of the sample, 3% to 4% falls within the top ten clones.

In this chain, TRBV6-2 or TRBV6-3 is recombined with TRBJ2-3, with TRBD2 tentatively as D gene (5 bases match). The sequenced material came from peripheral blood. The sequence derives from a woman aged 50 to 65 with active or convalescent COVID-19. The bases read TGTGCCAGCAGTTACGCGGGCTTGGAAGATACGCAGTATTTT. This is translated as CASSYAGLEDTQYF.